This T cell receptor (beta chain) was recorded in a study of response to subunit inactivated influenza vaccine. TCRdb analysed the RT-PCR reads with MiXCR anew, one entry per CDR3 protein. The table lists approximately 170,000 distinct CDR3 sequences, approximately 12% of them singletons. Trimming removed 7 bases at V and 10 bases at J, with 19 bases between. The CDR3 runs 14 residues. The germline CDR1 and CDR2 sequences are PRHDT and FYEKMQ (reference sequence). The same data also went into a second study, on T cells expressing NK-cell markers. This second study says: Template switching by 5'RACE with UMIs generated the TCR beta cDNA. Sorted CD3+CD56-NKG2C+, CD3+CD56+NKG2C+ and CD3+CD56+NKG2C- T cells supplied the TCR beta repertoires. One observes that, in several donors, these clonotypes were also the leading ones within the CD3+CD56-NKG2C+ fraction.

The chain links TRBV13 to TRBJ1-4; D uncertain. The specimen was CD8+ T cells sorted from PBMCs, collected roughly 13 days after vaccination. This receptor was obtained from a man aged 45-65 years who received an inactivated influenza vaccine. In nucleotides, the CDR3 is TGTGCCAGCACCCTACACACCGAACCCATAAAACTGTTTTTT. The encoded protein is CASTLHTEPIKLFF.